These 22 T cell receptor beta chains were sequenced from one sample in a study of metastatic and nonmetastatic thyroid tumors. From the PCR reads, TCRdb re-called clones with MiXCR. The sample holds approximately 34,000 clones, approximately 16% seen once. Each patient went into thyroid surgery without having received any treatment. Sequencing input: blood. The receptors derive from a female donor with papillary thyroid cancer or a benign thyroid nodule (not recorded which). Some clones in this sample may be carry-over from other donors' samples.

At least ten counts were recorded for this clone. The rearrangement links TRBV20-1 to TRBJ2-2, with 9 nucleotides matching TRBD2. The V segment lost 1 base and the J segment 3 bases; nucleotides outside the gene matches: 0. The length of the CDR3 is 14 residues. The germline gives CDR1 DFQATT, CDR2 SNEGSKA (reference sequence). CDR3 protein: CSARGTSDTGELFF. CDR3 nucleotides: TGCAGTGCTAGAGGGACTAGCGACACCGGGGAGCTGTTTTTT.

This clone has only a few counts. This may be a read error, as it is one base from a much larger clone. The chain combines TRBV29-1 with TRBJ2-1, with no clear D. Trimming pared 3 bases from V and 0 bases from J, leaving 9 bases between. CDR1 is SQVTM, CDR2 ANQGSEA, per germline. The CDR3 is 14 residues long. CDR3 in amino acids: CSVDLVSSYNEQFF. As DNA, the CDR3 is TGCAGCGTTGATCTGGTGAGCTCCTACAATGAGCAGTTCTTC.

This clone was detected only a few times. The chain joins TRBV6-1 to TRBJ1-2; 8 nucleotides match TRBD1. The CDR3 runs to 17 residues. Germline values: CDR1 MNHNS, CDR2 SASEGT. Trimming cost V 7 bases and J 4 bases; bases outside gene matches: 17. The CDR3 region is CASIRQGKLDRVYGYTF. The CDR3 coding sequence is TGTGCCAGCATCCGCCAGGGGAAATTGGACAGGGTCTATGGCTACACCTTC.

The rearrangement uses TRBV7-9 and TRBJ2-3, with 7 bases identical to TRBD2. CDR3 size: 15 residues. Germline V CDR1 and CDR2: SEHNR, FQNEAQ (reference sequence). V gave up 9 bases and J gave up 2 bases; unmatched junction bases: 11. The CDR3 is CASILTAGTTDTQYF. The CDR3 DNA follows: TGTGCCAGTATCCTGACAGCGGGGACCACAGATACGCAGTATTTT.

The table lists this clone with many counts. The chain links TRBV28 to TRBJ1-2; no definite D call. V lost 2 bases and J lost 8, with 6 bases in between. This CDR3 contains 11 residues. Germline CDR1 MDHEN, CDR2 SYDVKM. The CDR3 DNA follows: TGTGCCAGCAGTTTAAGGCGGGGCTACACCTTC. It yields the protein CASSLRRGYTF.

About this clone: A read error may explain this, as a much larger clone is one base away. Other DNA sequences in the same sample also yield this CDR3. The CDR3 nucleotides are TGTGCCACCAGCAGAGATAAAGCCGGGACCACCTTTGGTGATACGCAGTATTTT. This sequence encodes CATSRDKAGTTFGDTQYF. This chain joins TRBV15 and TRBJ2-3; perhaps D is TRBD1 or TRBD2 (5 bases each). Trimming took 0 bases from V and 6 from J, leaving 22 bases between them. This CDR3 comprises 18 residues. Germline CDR1 and CDR2: LNHNV and YYDKDF (reference sequence).

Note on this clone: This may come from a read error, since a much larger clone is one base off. The CDR3 region has the DNA TGCGCCAGCAGCCAAGGCTCCGATGACACGCAGTATTTT. Translation: CASSQGSDDTQYF. The chain combines TRBV5-1 with TRBJ2-3; unclear D gene. CDR3 length: 13 amino acids. In germline, CDR1 is SGHRS, CDR2 YFSETQ. V lost 4 bases and J lost 9, with 15 bases in between.

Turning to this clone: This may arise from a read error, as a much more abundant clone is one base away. In DNA form, the CDR3 reads TGCAGCTCAAGGGGAGGGTCTGAGACCCAGTACTTC. Its translation is CSSRGGSETQYF. This chain uses TRBV29-1 with TRBJ2-5, with 7 positions matching TRBD2. The CDR3 covers 12 residues. Germline V CDR1 and CDR2: SQVTM, ANQGSEA. V was clipped by 8 bases and J by 5 bases; unmatched bases: 8.

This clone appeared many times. This chain's CDR3 is CASSPSRLEQYF. CDR3 coding DNA: TGCGCCAGCAGCCCCTCCCGGCTTGAGCAGTACTTC. This chain links TRBV5-1 with TRBJ2-7; no reliable D call. The length of the CDR3 is 12 residues. From germline, CDR1 is SGHRS and CDR2 YFSETQ. V was trimmed by 4 bases and J by 7 bases, leaving 12 bases between them.

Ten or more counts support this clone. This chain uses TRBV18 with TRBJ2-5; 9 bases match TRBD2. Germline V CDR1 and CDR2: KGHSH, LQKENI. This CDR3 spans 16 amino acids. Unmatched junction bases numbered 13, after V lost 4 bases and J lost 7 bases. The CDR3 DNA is TGTGCCAGCTCACGGACAGCGGGAGGTCCGGGTGGGACCCAGTACTTC. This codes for CASSRTAGGPGGTQYF.

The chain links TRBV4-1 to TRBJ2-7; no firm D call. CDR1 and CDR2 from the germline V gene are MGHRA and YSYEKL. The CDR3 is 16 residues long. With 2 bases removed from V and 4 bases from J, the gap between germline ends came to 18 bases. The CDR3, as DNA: TGCGCCAGCAGCCAAAGAGGTGGGAACGCAGTGTACGAGCAGTACTTC. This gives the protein CASSQRGGNAVYEQYF.

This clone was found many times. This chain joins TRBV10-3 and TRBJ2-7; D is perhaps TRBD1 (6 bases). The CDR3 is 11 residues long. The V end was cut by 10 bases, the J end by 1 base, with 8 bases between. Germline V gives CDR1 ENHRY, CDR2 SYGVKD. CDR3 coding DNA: TGTGCCACAGGGACATCCTACGAGCAGTACTTC. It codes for CATGTSYEQYF.

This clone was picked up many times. The CDR3, as DNA: TGCAGTGCTAGCCGGGGCCCGATGAACACTGAAGCTTTCTTT. Translated, it gives CSASRGPMNTEAFF. This rearrangement joins TRBV20-1 to TRBJ1-1; maybe TRBD1 (5 bases). With 3 bases removed from V and 0 bases from J, the gap between germline ends came to 11 bases. The V gene's germline CDR1 is DFQATT and CDR2 SNEGSKA (reference sequence). The CDR3 is 14 amino acids.

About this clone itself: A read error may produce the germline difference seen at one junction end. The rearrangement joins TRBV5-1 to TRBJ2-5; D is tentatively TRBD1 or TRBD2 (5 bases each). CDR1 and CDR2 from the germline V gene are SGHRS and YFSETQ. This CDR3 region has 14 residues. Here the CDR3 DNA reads TGCGCCAGCAGATTGGAGTGGGGACGAGAGACCGAGTACTTC. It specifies CASRLEWGRETEYF.

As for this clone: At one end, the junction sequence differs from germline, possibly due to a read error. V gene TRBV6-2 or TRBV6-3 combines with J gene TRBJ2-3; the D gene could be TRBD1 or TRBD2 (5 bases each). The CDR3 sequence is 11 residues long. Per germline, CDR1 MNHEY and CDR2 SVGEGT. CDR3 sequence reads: CASSWDGTQSF. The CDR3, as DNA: TGTGCCAGCAGTTGGGACGGGACGCAGTCTTTT.

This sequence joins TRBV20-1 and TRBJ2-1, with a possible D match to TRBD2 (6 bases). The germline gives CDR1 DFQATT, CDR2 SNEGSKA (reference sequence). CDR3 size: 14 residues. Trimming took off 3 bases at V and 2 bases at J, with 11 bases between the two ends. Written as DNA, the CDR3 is TGCAGTGCTAGTAGCGGCTACCCCTACAATGAGCAGTTCTTC. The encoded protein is CSASSGYPYNEQFF.

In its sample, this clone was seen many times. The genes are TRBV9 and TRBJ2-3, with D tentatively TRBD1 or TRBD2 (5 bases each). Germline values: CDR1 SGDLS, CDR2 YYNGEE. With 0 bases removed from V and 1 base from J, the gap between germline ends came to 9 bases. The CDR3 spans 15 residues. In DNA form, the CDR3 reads TGTGCCAGCAGCGTAGGGGGGAGAGGCACAGATACGCAGTATTTT. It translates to CASSVGGRGTDTQYF.

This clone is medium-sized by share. CDR3 sequence: CAWSVVFDGDGYTF. For the CDR3, the DNA is TGTGCCTGGAGTGTAGTTTTCGACGGCGATGGCTACACCTTC. The V call is TRBV30, the J call TRBJ1-2; no clear D gene. Germline-derived CDR1 and CDR2 are GTSNPN and SVGIG (reference sequence). V was cut by 0 bases and J by 6 bases, with 14 bases left in between. The CDR3 is 14 amino acids.

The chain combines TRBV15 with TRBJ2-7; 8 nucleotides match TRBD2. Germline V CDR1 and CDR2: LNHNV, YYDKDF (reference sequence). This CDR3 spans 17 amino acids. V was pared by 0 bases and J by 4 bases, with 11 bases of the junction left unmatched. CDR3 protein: CATSRDPAGGSRYEQYF. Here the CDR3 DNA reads TGTGCCACCAGCAGAGATCCGGCGGGAGGTTCTCGGTACGAGCAGTACTTC.

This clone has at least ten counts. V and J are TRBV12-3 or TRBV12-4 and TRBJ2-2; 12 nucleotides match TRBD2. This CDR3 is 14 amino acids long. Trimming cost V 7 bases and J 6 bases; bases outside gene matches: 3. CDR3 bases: TGTGCCAGCAAGGGACTAGCGGGTTCCGGGGAGCTGTTTTTT. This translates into CASKGLAGSGELFF.

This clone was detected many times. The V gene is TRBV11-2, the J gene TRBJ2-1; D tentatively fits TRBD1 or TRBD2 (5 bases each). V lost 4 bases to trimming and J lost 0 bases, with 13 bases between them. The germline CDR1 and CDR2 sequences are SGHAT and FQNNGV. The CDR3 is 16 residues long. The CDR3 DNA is TGTGCCAGCAGCTCTGGGACGCAGAGCTCCTACAATGAGCAGTTCTTC. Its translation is CASSSGTQSSYNEQFF. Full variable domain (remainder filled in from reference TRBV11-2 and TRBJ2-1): EAGVAQSPRYKIIEKRQSVAFWCNPISGHATLYWYQQILGQGPKLLIQFQNNGVVDDSQLPKDRFSAERLKGVDSTLKIQPAKLEDSAVYLCASSSGTQSSYNEQFFGPGTRLTVL.

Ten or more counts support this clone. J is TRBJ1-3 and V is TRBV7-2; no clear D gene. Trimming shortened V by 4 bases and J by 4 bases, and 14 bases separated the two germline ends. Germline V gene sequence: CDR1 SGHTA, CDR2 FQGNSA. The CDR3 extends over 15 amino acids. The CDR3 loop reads CASSYSGQRGNTIYF. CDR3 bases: TGTGCCAGCAGCTACAGCGGCCAGAGGGGAAACACCATATATTTT. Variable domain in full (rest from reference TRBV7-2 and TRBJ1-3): GAGVSQSPSNKVTEKGKDVELRCDPISGHTALYWYRQSLGQGLEFLIYFQGNSAPDKSGLPSDRFSAERTGGSVSTLTIQRTQQEDSAVYLCASSYSGQRGNTIYFGEGSWLTVV.